The 6 T cell receptor beta chains presented below share a single source sample, sequenced in a study of monozygotic twins with inflammatory bowel disease. TCRdb reprocessed the 5' RACE reads and stores each CDR3 protein as one record, lacking DNA. This sample lists approximately 400,000 distinct CDR3 sequences; its ten largest clones have 2% to 3%. Sequencing was done on a sample of blood. The receptor source for this set is a human donor with ulcerative colitis or Crohn's disease, or a healthy co-twin of an affected twin (not recorded which).

The rearrangement joins TRBV7-9 to TRBJ2-3; the TCRdb call, TRBD2, lacks DNA for checking. Germline CDR1 and CDR2: SEHNR and FQNEAQ (reference sequence). The CDR3 runs to 17 residues. CDR3 loop: CASRYPGTSGSTDTQYF.

The chain has TRBV4-1 and TRBJ1-2; TCRdb selects TRBD1, and the lack of DNA leaves this call unchecked. The CDR3 length is 15 residues. The germline gives CDR1 MGHRA, CDR2 YSYEKL. The CDR3 protein is CASSRTPGDWSGYTF.

The rearrangement links TRBV3-1 to TRBJ2-3; TCRdb reports TRBD1, a call that lacks DNA to check it against. CDR1 and CDR2 from the germline V gene are LGHDT and YNNKEL (reference sequence). The CDR3 extends over 16 amino acids. CDR3 sequence reads: CASSPRTGVTTDTQYF.

The chain is built from TRBV30 and TRBJ1-1. CDR3 size: 11 residues. Germline CDR1 GTSNPN, CDR2 SVGIG (reference sequence). The CDR3 protein is CAWTVNTEAFF.

The genes are TRBV7-2 and TRBJ1-2; the TRBD1 assignment by TCRdb is unverifiable without DNA. The CDR3 runs 17 residues. CDR1 and CDR2 (germline): SGHTA, FQGNSA. The CDR3 sequence is CASSLASGAGSNYGYTF.

This sequence joins TRBV12-3 or TRBV12-4 and TRBJ1-4. The CDR3 loop spans 13 amino acids. The chain's CDR3 is CASAKRAGEKLFF.